This TCR beta chain was documented in a study of metastatic and nonmetastatic thyroid tumors. This clone was seen a few times. Original processing notes: Researchers built a distant-metastasis classifier for papillary thyroid cancer that drew on CDR3 differences across clinicopathological groups. TCRdb reprocessed the PCR reads via MiXCR. The V and J calls come from TCRdb's annotation, not from the publication. The sample contains approximately 20,000 clones, 12% of which appear only once. This CDR3 has 12 residues. The germline V and J ends were trimmed by 3 bases and 2 bases, with 7 bases remaining between them. Germline CDR1 and CDR2: DFQATT and SNEGSKA (reference sequence). Among the patients, none had received any treatment before thyroid surgery.

What was sequenced was blood. J is TRBJ2-5 and V is TRBV20-1; D is uncertain. The receptor was derived from a male donor with papillary thyroid cancer or a benign thyroid nodule (not recorded which). Some clones in this sample may be carry-over from other donors' samples. The CDR3 sequence is CSARGFQETQYF. The CDR3 DNA reads as TGCAGTGCTAGGGGGTTTCAAGAGACCCAGTACTTC.